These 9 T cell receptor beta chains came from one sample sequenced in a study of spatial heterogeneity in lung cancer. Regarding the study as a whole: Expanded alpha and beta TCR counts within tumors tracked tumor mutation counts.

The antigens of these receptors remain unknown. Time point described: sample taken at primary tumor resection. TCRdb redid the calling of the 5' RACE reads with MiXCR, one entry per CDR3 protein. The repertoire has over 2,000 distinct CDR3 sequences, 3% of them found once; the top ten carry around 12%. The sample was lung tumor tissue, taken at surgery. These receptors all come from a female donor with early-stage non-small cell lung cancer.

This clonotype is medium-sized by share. CDR3 sequence: CAGDRGNIQYF. In DNA, the CDR3 is TGTGCCGGGGACAGGGGGAACATTCAGTACTTC. The chain links TRBV7-9 to TRBJ2-4; 11 nucleotides match TRBD1. The CDR3 contains 11 residues. Germline V lookup: CDR1 SEHNR, CDR2 FQNEAQ (reference sequence). V was clipped by 11 bases and J by 7 bases; unmatched bases: 1.

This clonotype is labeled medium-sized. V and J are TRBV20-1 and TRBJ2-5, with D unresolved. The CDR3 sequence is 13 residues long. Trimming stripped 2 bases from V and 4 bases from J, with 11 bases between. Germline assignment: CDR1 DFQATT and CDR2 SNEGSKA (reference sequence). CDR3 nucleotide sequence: TGCAGTGCTAGATTTTCGTTTTTAGAGACCCAGTACTTC. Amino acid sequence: CSARFSFLETQYF.

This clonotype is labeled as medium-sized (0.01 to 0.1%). CDR3: CASSVGGPVTGELFF. DNA of the CDR3: TGTGCCAGCAGCGTTGGGGGGCCGGTCACCGGGGAGCTGTTTTTT. The rearrangement uses TRBV9 and TRBJ2-2; D tentatively reads TRBD1 or TRBD2 (6 bases each). Germline V lookup: CDR1 SGDLS, CDR2 YYNGEE. CDR3 length equals 15 residues. V was trimmed by 2 bases and J by 4 bases, leaving 12 bases between them.

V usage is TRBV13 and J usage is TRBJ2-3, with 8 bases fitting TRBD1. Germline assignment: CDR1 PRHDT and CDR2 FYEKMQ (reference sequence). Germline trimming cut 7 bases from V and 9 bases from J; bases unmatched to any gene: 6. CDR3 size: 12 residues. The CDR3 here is CASTFGQGTQYF. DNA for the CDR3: TGTGCCAGCACCTTCGGACAGGGAACGCAGTATTTT. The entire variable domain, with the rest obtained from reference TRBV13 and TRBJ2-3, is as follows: AAGVIQSPRHLIKEKRETATLKCYPIPRHDTVYWYQQGPGQDPQFLISFYEKMQSDKGSIPDRFSAQQFSDYHSELNMSSLELGDSALYFCASTFGQGTQYFGPGTRLTVL.

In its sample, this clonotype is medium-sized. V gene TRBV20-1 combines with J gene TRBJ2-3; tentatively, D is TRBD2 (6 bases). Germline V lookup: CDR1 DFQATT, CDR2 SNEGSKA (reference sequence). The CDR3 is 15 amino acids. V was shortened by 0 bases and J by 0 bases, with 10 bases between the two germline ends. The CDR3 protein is CSARDFRGSTDTQYF. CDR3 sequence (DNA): TGCAGTGCTAGAGATTTTCGGGGGAGCACAGATACGCAGTATTTT.

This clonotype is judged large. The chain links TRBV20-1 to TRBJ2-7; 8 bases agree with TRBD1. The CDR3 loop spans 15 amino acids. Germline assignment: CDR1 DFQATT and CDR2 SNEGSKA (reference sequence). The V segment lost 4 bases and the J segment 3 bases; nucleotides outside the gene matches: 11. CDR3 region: CSATPPQGAVYEQYF. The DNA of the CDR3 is TGCAGTGCTACTCCACCGCAGGGGGCGGTCTACGAGCAGTACTTC.

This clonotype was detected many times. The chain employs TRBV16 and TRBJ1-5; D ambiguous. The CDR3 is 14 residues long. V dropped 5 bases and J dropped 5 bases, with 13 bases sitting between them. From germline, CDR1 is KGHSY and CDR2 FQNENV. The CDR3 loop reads CASSAAERDQPQHF. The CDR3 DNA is TGTGCCAGCAGCGCAGCGGAACGGGATCAGCCCCAGCATTTT.

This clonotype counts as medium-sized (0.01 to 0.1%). CDR3 region: CASVKTGRENGYTF. CDR3 in DNA: TGTGCCAGTGTTAAAACAGGGCGAGAAAATGGCTACACCTTC. The chain recombines TRBV19 with TRBJ1-2; D is perhaps TRBD1 (6 bases). Germline CDR1 and CDR2: LNHDA and SQIVND (reference sequence). The CDR3 has 14 residues. With 8 bases removed from V and 6 bases from J, the gap between germline ends came to 19 bases.

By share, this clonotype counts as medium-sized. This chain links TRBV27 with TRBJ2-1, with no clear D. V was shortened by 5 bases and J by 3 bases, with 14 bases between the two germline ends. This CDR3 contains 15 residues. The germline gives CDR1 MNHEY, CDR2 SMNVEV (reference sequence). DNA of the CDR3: TGTGCCAGCAGTCCCTATAATGCCCACTACAATGAGCAGTTCTTC. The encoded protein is CASSPYNAHYNEQFF.